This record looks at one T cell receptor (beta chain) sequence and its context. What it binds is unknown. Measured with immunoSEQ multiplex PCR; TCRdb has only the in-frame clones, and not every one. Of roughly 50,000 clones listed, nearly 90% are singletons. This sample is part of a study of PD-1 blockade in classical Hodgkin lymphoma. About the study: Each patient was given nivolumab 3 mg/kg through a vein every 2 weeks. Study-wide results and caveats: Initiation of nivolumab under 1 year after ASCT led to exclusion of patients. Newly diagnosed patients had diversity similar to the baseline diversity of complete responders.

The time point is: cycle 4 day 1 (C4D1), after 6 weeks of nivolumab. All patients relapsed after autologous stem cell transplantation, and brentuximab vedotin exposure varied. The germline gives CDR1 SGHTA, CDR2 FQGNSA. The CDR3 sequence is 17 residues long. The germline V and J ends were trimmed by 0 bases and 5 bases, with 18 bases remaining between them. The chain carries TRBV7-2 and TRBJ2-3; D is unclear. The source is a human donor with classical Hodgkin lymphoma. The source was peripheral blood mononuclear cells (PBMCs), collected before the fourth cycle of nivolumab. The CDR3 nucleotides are TGTGCCAGCAGCTTAGCGCTAATTGAGGCCCGAATAGATACGCAGTATTTT. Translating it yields CASSLALIEARIDTQYF.